This T cell receptor (beta chain) was captured by sequencing in a study of cytomegalovirus exposure and HLA in healthy donors. The PCR contained 60 Vbeta and 13 Jbeta primers. The method was immunoSEQ multiplex PCR; TCRdb's version includes in-frame clones alone and lacks a portion of them. Here the sample spans 150,000 to 200,000 clones, 80% being singletons. The germline V gene encodes CDR1 SGHNT and CDR2 YENEEA. The CDR3 has 15 residues. V was pared by 3 bases and J by 0 bases, with 5 bases of the junction left unmatched. The specimen sequenced was PBMCs. The V and J genes are TRBV11-3 and TRBJ2-7; 7 bases are shared with TRBD2. This sequence originates from a woman aged 40 to 50 in good health and CMV-seronegative. Here the CDR3 reads CASSLGGAPSYEQYF. The DNA for the CDR3 is TGTGCCAGCAGCTTGGGAGGGGCCCCCTCCTACGAGCAGTACTTC.